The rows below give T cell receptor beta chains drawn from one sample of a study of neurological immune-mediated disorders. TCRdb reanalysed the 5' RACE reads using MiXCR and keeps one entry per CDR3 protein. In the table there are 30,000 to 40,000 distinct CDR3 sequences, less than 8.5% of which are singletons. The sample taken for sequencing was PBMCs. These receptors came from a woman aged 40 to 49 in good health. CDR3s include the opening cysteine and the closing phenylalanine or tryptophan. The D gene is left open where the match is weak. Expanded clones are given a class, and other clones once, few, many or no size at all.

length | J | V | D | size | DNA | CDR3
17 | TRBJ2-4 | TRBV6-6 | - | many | TGTGCCAGCAGTTACGGAGGGCAGGGGGGTGCCAAAAACATTCAGTACTTC | CASSYGGQGGAKNIQYF
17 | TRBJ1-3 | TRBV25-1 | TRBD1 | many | TGTGCCAGCAGTGAATTCCCCGGGACAGGGGAAGGAAACACCATATATTTT | CASSEFPGTGEGNTIYF
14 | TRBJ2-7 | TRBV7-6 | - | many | TGTGCCAGCAGCTTAGATGGGTTCTCCTACGAGCAGTACTTC | CASSLDGFSYEQYF
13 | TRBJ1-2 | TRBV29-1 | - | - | TGCAGCGGGTCTCGGGAAGGTGGCTATGGCTACACCTTC | CSGSREGGYGYTF
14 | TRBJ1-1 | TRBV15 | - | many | TGTGCCACCAGCAAAGGGGGGATTAACACTGAAGCTTTCTTT | CATSKGGINTEAFF
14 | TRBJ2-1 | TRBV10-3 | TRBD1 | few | TGTGCCATCAGTGAGGACAGGGTGGGTAATGAGCAGTTCTTC | CAISEDRVGNEQFF
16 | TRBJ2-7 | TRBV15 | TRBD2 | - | TGTGCCACCAGCAGATATCAGCGGGAGGAGTCCTACGAGCAGTACTTC | CATSRYQREESYEQYF
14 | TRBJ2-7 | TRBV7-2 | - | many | TGTGCCAGCAGCAGACAGGACATCTCCTACGAGCAGTACTTC | CASSRQDISYEQYF
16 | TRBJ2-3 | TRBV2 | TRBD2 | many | TGTGCCAGCACCCGGAGAGCGGGAGGGCCAAGAGATACGCAGTATTTT | CASTRRAGGPRDTQYF
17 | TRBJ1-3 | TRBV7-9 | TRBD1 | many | TGTGCCAGCAGCCCTTATGAGAACAGGGGGCCTGGAAACACCATATATTTT | CASSPYENRGPGNTIYF
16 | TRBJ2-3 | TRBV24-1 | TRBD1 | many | TGTGCCACCAGTGGCTCTACAGGGGGCCCCACGGATACGCAGTATTTT | CATSGSTGGPTDTQYF
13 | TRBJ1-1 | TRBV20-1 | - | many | TGCAGTGCCCTGGAGGGGACGAACACTGAAGCTTTCTTT | CSALEGTNTEAFF
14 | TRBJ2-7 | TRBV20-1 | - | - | TGCAGTGCCAGTAGTCTAGCGCGAAGGTACGAGCAGTACTTC | CSASSLARRYEQYF
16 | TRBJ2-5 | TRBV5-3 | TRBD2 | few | TGTGCCAGAAGCTTGGGAGGGAGGGGTCAACAAGAGACCCAGTACTTC | CARSLGGRGQQETQYF
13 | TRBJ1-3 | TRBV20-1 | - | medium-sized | TGCAGTGTTGAAGTACAGCCTGGAAACACCATATATTTT | CSVEVQPGNTIYF
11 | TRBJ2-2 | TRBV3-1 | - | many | TGTGCCAGCAGCCAAACCGGGGAGCTGTTTTTT | CASSQTGELFF
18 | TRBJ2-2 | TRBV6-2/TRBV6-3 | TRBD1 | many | TGTGCCAGCAGTTCGTACGTCGGGACAGGGGCGAACACCGGGGAGCTGTTTTTT | CASSSYVGTGANTGELFF
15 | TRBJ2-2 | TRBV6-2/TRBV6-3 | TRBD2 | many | TGTGCCAGCACCCTAGCGGGGGGGCTCGGCGGGGAGCTGTTTTTT | CASTLAGGLGGELFF
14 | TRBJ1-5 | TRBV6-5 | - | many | TGTGCCAGCAGTTACGACCGGAAGAATCAGCCCCAGCATTTT | CASSYDRKNQPQHF
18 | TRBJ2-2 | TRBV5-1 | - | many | TGCGCCAGCAGCTTGATGTTAAGAATAGGAGCAGACACCGGGGAGCTGTTTTTT | CASSLMLRIGADTGELFF
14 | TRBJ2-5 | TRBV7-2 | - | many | TGTGCCAGCAGTACCTACCTCGGGGGAGAGACCCAGTACTTC | CASSTYLGGETQYF
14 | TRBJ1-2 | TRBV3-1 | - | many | TGTGCCAGCAGCCCCCGCACAGGGAAGTATGGCTACACCTTC | CASSPRTGKYGYTF
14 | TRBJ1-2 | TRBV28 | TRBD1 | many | TGTGCCAGCAGCCTAACAGGGGGTTACTATGGCTACACCTTC | CASSLTGGYYGYTF
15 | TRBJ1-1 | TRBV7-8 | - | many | TGTGCCAGCAGCATAGAGGGGCTCAGGAACACTGAAGCTTTCTTT | CASSIEGLRNTEAFF
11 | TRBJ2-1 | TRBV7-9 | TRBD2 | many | TGTGCCAGCAGCTTGGGACTAGTGCACATCTTC | CASSLGLVHIF
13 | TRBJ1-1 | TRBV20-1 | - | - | TGCAGTACTCGGTTACATGTGAACACTGAAGCTTTCTTT | CSTRLHVNTEAFF
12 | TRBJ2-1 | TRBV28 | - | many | TGTGCCAGCAGTTTTCTCACTCAGGAGCAGTTCTTC | CASSFLTQEQFF
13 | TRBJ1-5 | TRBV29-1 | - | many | TGCAGCGCCACACAGGCCTACAATCAGCCCCAGCATTTT | CSATQAYNQPQHF
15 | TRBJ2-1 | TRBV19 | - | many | TGTGCCAGTAGTATCGAGGCTACGGTTAACAATGAGCAGTTCTTC | CASSIEATVNNEQFF
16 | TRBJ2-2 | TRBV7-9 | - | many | TGTGCCAGCAGCCCCCGGGACACAATGAACACCGGGGAGCTGTTTTTT | CASSPRDTMNTGELFF
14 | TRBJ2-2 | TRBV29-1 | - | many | TGCAGCGTTGTCTTGGGCAGTTCCACCGGGGAGCTGTTTTTT | CSVVLGSSTGELFF
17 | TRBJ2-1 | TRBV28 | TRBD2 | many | TGTGCCAGCAGTCCTTTTGGGACTAGCGGGAGGGCCAATGAGCAGTTCTTC | CASSPFGTSGRANEQFF
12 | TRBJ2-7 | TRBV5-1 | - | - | TGCGCCAGCAGCTACAGGGACTACGAGCAGTACTTC | CASSYRDYEQYF
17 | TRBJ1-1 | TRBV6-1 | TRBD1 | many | TGTGCCAGCAGAAGTACCGGGACAGGGGGCCAGAACACTGAAGCTTTCTTT | CASRSTGTGGQNTEAFF
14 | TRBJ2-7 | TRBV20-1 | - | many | TGCAGTGCTAGAGAATTCAGGGCCCCCTACGAGCAGTACTTC | CSAREFRAPYEQYF
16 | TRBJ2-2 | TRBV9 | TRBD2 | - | TGTGCCAGTAGCCCCCTAGCGGGGACTAACACCGGGAAGCTGTTTTTT | CASSPLAGTNTGKLFF
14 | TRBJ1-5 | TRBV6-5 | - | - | TGTGCCAGTAGTCCAGGGAGGAGCAATCAGCCCCGGCATTTT | CASSPGRSNQPRHF
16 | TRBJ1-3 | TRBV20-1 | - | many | TGCAGTGCTAGAGATGGGTTGGACATCTCTGGAAACACCATATATTTT | CSARDGLDISGNTIYF
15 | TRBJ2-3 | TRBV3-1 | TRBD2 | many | TGTGCCAGCAGCCACGATTGGACTAGCGGTCCTCCGCAGTATTTT | CASSHDWTSGPPQYF
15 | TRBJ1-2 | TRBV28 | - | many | TGTGCCAGCAGTGTGCCTACAGGCCGCGGATATGGCTACACCTTC | CASSVPTGRGYGYTF
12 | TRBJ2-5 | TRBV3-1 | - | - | TGTGCCAGCAACGGCCTAAAAGAGACCCAGTACTTC | CASNGLKETQYF
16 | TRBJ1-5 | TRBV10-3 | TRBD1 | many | TGTGCCATCAGCGCAAGACAGGGGAATAGCAATCAGCCCCAGCATTTT | CAISARQGNSNQPQHF
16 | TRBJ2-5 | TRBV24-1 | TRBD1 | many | TGTGCCACCAGTGTCCTTCGGGGGACAGGGCAAGAGACCCAGTACTTC | CATSVLRGTGQETQYF
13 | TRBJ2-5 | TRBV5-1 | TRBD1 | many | TGCGCCAGCTCGACAGGGGGGAGAGAGACCCAGTACTTC | CASSTGGRETQYF
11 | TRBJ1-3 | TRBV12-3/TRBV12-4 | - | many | TGTGCCAGCAGTTTTGGAAACACCATATATTTT | CASSFGNTIYF
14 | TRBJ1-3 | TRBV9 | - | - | TGTGCCAGAAGTGTTAGGGGCTCTGGAAACACCATATATTTT | CARSVRGSGNTIYF
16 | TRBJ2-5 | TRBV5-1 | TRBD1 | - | TGCGCCAGCAGCTTGTGGGTCGGACAGGAAAAAGAGACCCAGTACTTC | CASSLWVGQEKETQYF
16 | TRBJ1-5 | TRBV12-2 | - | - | TGTGCAAGTCGCTTAACGTCCAGGGAGGACAATCAGCCCCAGCATTTT | CASRLTSREDNQPQHF
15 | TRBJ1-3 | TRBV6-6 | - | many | TGTGCCAGCCGGAATTGGGCCGCCTCTGGAAACACCATATATTTT | CASRNWAASGNTIYF
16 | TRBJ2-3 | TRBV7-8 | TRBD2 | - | TGTTCCAGCAGCCTACTAGCGGGAGGGGCATCGGATACGCAGTATTTT | CSSSLLAGGASDTQYF
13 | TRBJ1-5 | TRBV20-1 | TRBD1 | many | TGCAGTGCGAGAGGGACAGGAAATCAGCCCCAGCATTTT | CSARGTGNQPQHF